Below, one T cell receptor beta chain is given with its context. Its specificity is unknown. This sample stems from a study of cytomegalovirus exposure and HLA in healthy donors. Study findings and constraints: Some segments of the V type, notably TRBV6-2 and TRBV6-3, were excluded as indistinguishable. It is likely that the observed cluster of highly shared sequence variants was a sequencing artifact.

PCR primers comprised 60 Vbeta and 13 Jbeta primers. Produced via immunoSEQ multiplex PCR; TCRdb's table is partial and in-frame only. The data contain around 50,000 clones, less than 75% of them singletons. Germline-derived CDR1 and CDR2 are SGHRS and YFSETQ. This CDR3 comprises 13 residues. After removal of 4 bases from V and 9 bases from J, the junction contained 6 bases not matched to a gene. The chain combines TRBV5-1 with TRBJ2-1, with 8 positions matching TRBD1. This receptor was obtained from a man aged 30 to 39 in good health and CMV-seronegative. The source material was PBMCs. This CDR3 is CASSATGDAEQFF. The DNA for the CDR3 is TGCGCCAGCAGCGCGACAGGGGACGCTGAGCAGTTCTTC.